This TCR beta chain came from a study of T-cell memory formation after mild COVID-19 (dated by TCRdb to about 2021). Turning to the overall study: Most TCR sequence clusters were specific to one of the two donors. T-cell clones expanding and contracting after mild COVID-19 in a couple of donors were tracked by longitudinal TCRalpha and TCRbeta repertoire sequencing. The cohort comprised two young, previously healthy adult volunteers, one female and one male. The full study reports these points: The second-wave clones that peaked on day 37 were not confirmed to be SARS-CoV-2 specific. Some responding clones were detected in pre-infection memory, suggesting pre-existing cross-reactive memory T cells joined the SARS-CoV-2 response. Clones that contracted from day 15 to 85 showed balanced CD4/CD8 phenotypes, whereas a second wave of clones that expanded from day 15 to 37 leaned towards CD4+. Only two mild cases were covered in the study, and larger cohorts including severe cases with pre-infection samples were considered necessary. Contracting CD4+ clones appeared mostly in the CM and EM memory subsets, whereas CD8+ clones were enriched in EMRA.

Ficoll-Paque density gradient centrifugation was used to isolate PBMCs. This clonotype was seen many times. This receptor's antigen is unknown. One base away there is no much larger clone; base qualities are not given. Trimming takes 5 bases off V and 6 bases off J; junction bases not matched to a gene: 6. CDR3 length: 14 amino acids, cysteine to phenylalanine. The only DNA kept is the CDR3, 42 bases in frame from the first base. CDR1 and CDR2 (SGHRS, YFSETQ) derive from the germline V gene. TCRdb shows the sequencer as Illumina NovaSeq 6000. TCRalpha and TCRbeta cDNA libraries were constructed by 5'RACE with constant-segment primers, with sample barcodes and unique molecular identifiers being introduced. Trizol reagent was used to extract RNA from every sample. The libraries were amplified in two PCR steps, and the second step added a second sample barcode and Illumina TruSeq adapters. The libraries were sequenced on an Illumina NovaSeq using 2 x 150 bp paired-end reads. The study's processing was this. The reads were demultiplexed and collapsed into UMI-guided consensus sequences using migec v1.2.7. Using mixcr v2.1.11, UMI consensuses were aligned to TRA and TRB V and J templates and then assembled into clonotypes. Clonotypes were classified as expanded or contracted when called significant by both edgeR and NoisET, with noise models trained on biological replicates. For edgeR calls, a false discovery rate-adjusted p below 0.01 and a log2 fold-change threshold of 1 were applied. PCA with hierarchical clustering of max-normalized trajectories of the 1000 most abundant clonotypes was used as exploratory dynamics analysis. The CD4 or CD8 phenotype of responding clones was assigned using the separately sequenced CD4+ and CD8+ repertoires. Using fastp at Q25 and MiXCR, TCRdb reprocessed the public reads and kept productive beta chains. Identical CDR3 proteins give one entry, which carries the most common genes and DNA. TCRdb, rather than the study authors, made the V and J calls. This sample is represented by roughly 370,000 distinct CDR3 sequences; 15% to 20% of them were singletons. Around a fifth of the sample goes to the ten largest clones.

Sequenced input: PBMCs or a T cell subset sorted from them (not recorded which). The chain employs TRBV5-1 and TRBJ2-5, with 11 bases in between that match TRBD2. The TCR sequence derives from a man younger than 35 who had mild COVID-19 (a few samples of this study predate the infection). The sample titles of this study are shuffled in the database, so cell type and time point are left out; the donor was told from shared clones. CDR3 loop: CASRTGLAGQTQYF. The DNA sequence is given as TGCGCCAGCAGGACCGGACTAGCGGGCCAGACCCAGTACTTC.